This T cell receptor (beta chain) was observed in a study of shared clonotypes between healthy human individuals. Germline values: CDR1 GTSNPN, CDR2 SVGIG (reference sequence). With V trimmed by 3 bases and J by 3 bases, 4 bases remained unmatched. The CDR3 is 14 residues long. Method: immunoSEQ multiplex PCR; TCRdb's copy keeps in-frame clones and lacks some. The table has roughly 300,000 clones, around 87% seen once; the top ten hold about 17%. This chain uses TRBV30 with TRBJ1-2; 10 positions agree with TRBD1. The specimen was memory CD8+ T cells sorted from blood. Subset described: CD45RO+ cells pooled with CCR7-negative TemRA cells. The receptor was isolated from a man aged 18 to 30 in good health. CDR3 DNA sequence: TGTGCCTGGAGAGCGGACAGGGGGGACTATGGCTACACCTTC. Its protein is CAWRADRGDYGYTF.